Listed here are 27 T cell receptor beta chains from one sample, sequenced in a study of blood T cells in healthy people across ages. A second about 7 to 11 cycle PCR used barcoded and J-beta primers. TCRdb itself ran the 5' RACE reads through MiXCR, one entry per CDR3 protein. The sample has roughly 2 million distinct CDR3 sequences, roughly 52% seen once; the top ten hold 2.1%. Sequenced sample: blood. The receptors derive from a woman aged 40 to 50 in good health.

The genes are TRBV28 and TRBJ2-1; 8 bases match TRBD2. V shed 5 bases and J 7 bases; nucleotides not matched to a gene: 16. The CDR3 spans 17 residues. The germline V gene encodes CDR1 MDHEN and CDR2 SYDVKM. CDR3 protein: CASSLVSGGASGNEQFF. The DNA for the CDR3 is TGTGCCAGCAGTCTAGTGTCCGGGGGGGCGTCTGGTAATGAGCAGTTCTTC.

This chain connects TRBV20-1 to TRBJ2-5; 9 positions match TRBD1. With the DNA end fitting TRBJ2-7 better, the J assignment may be wrong. The CDR3 has 14 amino acids. The germline V gene encodes CDR1 DFQATT and CDR2 SNEGSKA (reference sequence). CDR3 DNA sequence: TGCAGTGCTAGTTCGGGACAGGGCGCGAACGAGCAGTACTTC. Translating gives CSASSGQGANEQYF.

This sequence joins TRBV7-2 and TRBJ2-1, with a weak D call TRBD1 (5 bases). The CDR3 covers 14 residues. Germline-derived CDR1 and CDR2 are SGHTA and FQGNSA. The V and J ends lost 1 base and 7 bases respectively, with 11 bases between them. The CDR3, as DNA: TGTGCCAGCAGCTTAGTCAGGGCGTCGAATGAGCAGTTCTTC. Residues: CASSLVRASNEQFF. The whole variable domain, remainder taken from reference TRBV7-2 and TRBJ2-1, is GAGVSQSPSNKVTEKGKDVELRCDPISGHTALYWYRQSLGQGLEFLIYFQGNSAPDKSGLPSDRFSAERTGGSVSTLTIQRTQQEDSAVYLCASSLVRASNEQFFGPGTRLTVL.

This chain joins TRBV20-1 and TRBJ1-5; a possible D gene is TRBD1 (5 bases). The germline V and J ends were trimmed by 5 bases and 3 bases, with 14 bases remaining between them. This CDR3 is 14 amino acids long. In germline, CDR1 is DFQATT, CDR2 SNEGSKA (reference sequence). This CDR3 reads CSARGGVANQPQHF. CDR3 sequence (DNA): TGCAGTGCTCGGGGGGGGGTAGCCAATCAGCCCCAGCATTTT.

The rearrangement uses TRBV7-2 and TRBJ1-1; D ambiguous. This CDR3 is 12 amino acids long. The V end was cut by 3 bases, the J end by 7 bases, with 9 bases between. CDR1 and CDR2 from the germline V gene are SGHTA and FQGNSA. CDR3 DNA sequence: TGTGCCAGCAGCTTGAGTGCCGGTGAAGCTTTCTTT. This sequence encodes CASSLSAGEAFF.

The chain combines TRBV10-2 with TRBJ2-5; 10 positions match TRBD1. The assigned J gene may be wrong: the sequence end matches TRBJ2-7 better. Germline values: CDR1 WSHSY, CDR2 SAAADI. The CDR3 length is 15 residues. The CDR3 region is CASSAGTGVFNEQYF. CDR3 nucleotide sequence: TGCGCCAGCAGTGCCGGGACAGGGGTCTTCAACGAGCAGTACTTC.

This clonotype was seen a few times. The CDR3 bases are TGTGCCATCAGAGAGGGACAGGGAGGACGGGAGACCCAGTACTTC. Translation: CAIREGQGGRETQYF. This chain joins TRBV10-3 and TRBJ2-7; 9 bases are a match to TRBD1. The assigned J gene may be wrong: the sequence end matches TRBJ2-5 better. The CDR3 has 15 amino acids. In germline, CDR1 is ENHRY, CDR2 SYGVKD.

The J gene is TRBJ2-1, the V gene TRBV7-2; perhaps TRBD2 as D (7 bases). The V end was cut by 6 bases, the J end by 11 bases, with 14 bases between. Germline CDR1 and CDR2: SGHTA and FQGNSA. The CDR3 length is 12 residues. The CDR3: CASRLRGAQQFF. Here the CDR3 DNA reads TGTGCCAGCAGATTACGGGGGGCTCAGCAGTTCTTC.

V and J are TRBV11-2 and TRBJ2-5; a weak D match, TRBD1 (5 bases). CDR1 and CDR2 (germline): SGHAT, FQNNGV. Deletions cut 4 bases from V and 4 bases from J, with 13 bases between. The CDR3 is 14 amino acids. As DNA, the CDR3 is TGTGCCAGCAGCTCTCAGGGTGCGGTAGAGACCCAGTACTTC. This gives the protein CASSSQGAVETQYF.

The table lists this clonotype with a count of one. One junction end does not reproduce the germline sequence, and a read error may be involved. The rearrangement uses TRBV10-3 and TRBJ2-7; D is possibly TRBD1 (7 bases). The CDR3 extends over 13 amino acids. Germline-derived CDR1 and CDR2 are ENHRY and SYGVKD. For the CDR3, the DNA is TGCGCCACCAGGACAGGAGGGTCCTACGAGCAGTACTTC. Translation: CATRTGGSYEQYF.

V gene TRBV20-1 combines with J gene TRBJ1-5; possibly TRBD1 for D (5 bases). In germline, CDR1 is DFQATT, CDR2 SNEGSKA (reference sequence). V was pared by 6 bases and J by 2 bases, with 14 bases between. The CDR3 has 14 amino acids. The CDR3 protein is CSAREGRGNQPQHF. Written as DNA, the CDR3 is TGCAGTGCGAGGGAGGGGCGAGGCAATCAGCCCCAGCATTTT.

The sample holds many counts of this clonotype. This chain links TRBV29-1 with TRBJ2-7, with 8 bases matching TRBD2. The V gene's germline CDR1 is SQVTM and CDR2 ANQGSEA. This CDR3 contains 13 residues. The J segment lost 3 bases and the V segment lost 5 bases, leaving 6 bases of the junction unmatched. This CDR3 is CSVIVAGSYEQYF. The CDR3 bases are TGCAGCGTTATAGTAGCGGGGAGCTACGAGCAGTACTTC.

This chain links TRBV7-9 with TRBJ2-7, with 8 bases lining up with TRBD2. This CDR3 contains 17 residues. CDR1 and CDR2 from the germline V gene are SEHNR and FQNEAQ (reference sequence). After removal of 7 bases from V and 7 bases from J, the junction contained 21 bases not matched to a gene. In DNA, the CDR3 is TGTGCCAGCATCCATCGGCCTGGGACTAGTGTCCTGAATGAGCAGTACTTC. As protein: CASIHRPGTSVLNEQYF.

Comments on this clonotype: Because the CDR3 is missing its conserved closing phenylalanine or tryptophan, this is likely a read error. This chain uses TRBV24-1 with TRBJ2-5; TRBD2 might be the D (5 bases). V lost 4 bases and J lost 3, with 14 bases in between. Germline CDR1 is KGHDR and CDR2 is SFDVKD. The CDR3 consists of 15 residues. CDR3 DNA sequence: TGTGCCACCAGTGAAGTGACGGGAAACAAAGAGACCCAGTACTTA. Translation: CATSEVTGNKETQYL.

The V and J genes are TRBV7-2 and TRBJ1-5; D ambiguous. The germline gives CDR1 SGHTA, CDR2 FQGNSA. Trimming took off 2 bases at V and 8 bases at J, with 13 bases between the two ends. CDR3 length: 14 amino acids. The CDR3 DNA sequence: TGTGCCAGCAGCTTACGGGATGGAAGGGAGCCCCAGCATTTT. Its protein is CASSLRDGREPQHF.

This clonotype appeared a few times. This chain joins TRBV14 and TRBJ2-7, with a weak D call TRBD1 (5 bases). Germline CDR1 is SGHDN and CDR2 is FVKESK. Deletions cut 8 bases from V and 5 bases from J, with 22 bases between. The CDR3 loop spans 15 amino acids. The CDR3 loop reads CASSRSGTGSHEQYF. The CDR3 DNA is TGTGCCAGCTCGAGGTCGGGCACAGGATCCCACGAGCAGTACTTC.

This clonotype came up many times. The gene calls are TRBV12-3 or TRBV12-4 and TRBJ2-7; D ambiguous. The V gene lost 6 bases and the J gene lost 3 bases, with 6 bases spanning the gap. This CDR3 is 11 amino acids long. CDR3 residues: CASSTLYEQYF. The CDR3 DNA reads as TGTGCCAGCAGCACTCTCTACGAGCAGTACTTC.

This chain uses TRBV9 with TRBJ1-2; D gene uncertain. V lost 0 bases, J lost 5 bases, and 17 bases lay in between. The CDR3 runs 16 residues. Germline CDR1 reads SGDLS; CDR2 reads YYNGEE. For the CDR3, the DNA is TGTGCCAGCAGCGTAGAATTTCGGCCCCTGGGTTATGGCTACACCTTC. Residues: CASSVEFRPLGYGYTF.

This chain links TRBV7-2 with TRBJ2-3, with 10 bases matching TRBD1. This CDR3 is 16 amino acids long. Trimming took 1 base from V and 4 from J; bases not matched to a gene: 5. The germline V gene has CDR1 SGHTA and CDR2 FQGNSA. Here the CDR3 reads CASSLDGTGVPDTQYF. In nucleotides, the CDR3 is TGTGCCAGCAGCTTAGATGGGACAGGGGTCCCAGATACGCAGTATTTT.

The chain employs TRBV2 and TRBJ2-6; the D gene is possibly TRBD1 (5 bases). The CDR3 length is 14 residues. Per the germline V gene, CDR1 is SNHLY and CDR2 is FYNNEI. V was pared by 3 bases and J by 4 bases, with 7 bases between. CDR3 sequence (DNA): TGTGCCAGCAGTGAGGGGCGGGGGGCCAACGTCCTGACTTTC. Translated: CASSEGRGANVLTF. Using reference TRBV2 and TRBJ2-6 for the parts outside the CDR3, the full variable domain is EPEVTQTPSHQVTQMGQEVILRCVPISNHLYFYWYRQILGQKVEFLVSFYNNEISEKSEIFDDQFSVERPDGSNFTLKIRSTKLEDSAMYFCASSEGRGANVLTFGAGSRLTVL.

This clonotype was seen more than once but under ten times. The chain is built from TRBV9 and TRBJ2-1; 7 bases match TRBD2. The CDR3 contains 16 residues. V lost 4 bases to trimming and J lost 9 bases; unmatched junction nucleotides: 16. Germline CDR1 SGDLS, CDR2 YYNGEE. CDR3 in amino acids: CASSRRNPGLVGEQFF. The CDR3 nucleotides are TGTGCCAGCAGCCGACGAAACCCTGGACTAGTCGGTGAGCAGTTCTTC.

The chain joins TRBV5-1 to TRBJ2-3, with D possibly being TRBD2 (6 bases). The CDR3 runs to 14 residues. V lost 5 bases and J lost 5, with 15 bases in between. Looked up from germline, CDR1 is SGHRS and CDR2 is YFSETQ. The CDR3 protein is CASSLNSGGDTQYF. CDR3 sequence (DNA): TGCGCCAGCAGTCTGAATAGCGGTGGAGATACGCAGTATTTT.

In regard to this clonotype: The junction and the germline gene differ at one end; a read error may be behind it. This chain links TRBV29-1 with TRBJ1-1; D remains unclear. The CDR3 runs 10 residues. Per the germline V gene, CDR1 is SQVTM and CDR2 is ANQGSEA. The CDR3 here is CSVTDGEGFF. The CDR3 DNA follows: TGCAGCGTTACTGACGGAGAAGGTTTCTTT.

J is TRBJ2-7 and V is TRBV7-2, with 7 bases aligning to TRBD2. TRBJ2-5 matches the DNA end more closely, so the J call is doubtful. In germline, CDR1 is SGHTA, CDR2 FQGNSA. There are 14 residues in the CDR3. CDR3 nucleotides: TGTGCCAGCAGCCGAGCGGGGCAGTTTGAGACCCAGTACTTC. This encodes CASSRAGQFETQYF.

The sample holds a few counts of this clonotype. The chain employs TRBV6-2 or TRBV6-3 and TRBJ2-1; 8 bases match TRBD2. CDR3 length: 13 residues. J was trimmed by 8 bases and V by 6 bases; bases with no gene match: 6. Germline CDR1 MNHEY, CDR2 SVGEGT. The CDR3 protein is CASRKLAVHEQFF. In nucleotides, the CDR3 is TGTGCCAGCAGGAAACTAGCGGTCCATGAGCAGTTCTTC.

This clonotype was observed a handful of times. The V and J genes are TRBV3-1 and TRBJ2-1, with D tentatively TRBD1 (6 bases). Germline CDR1 reads LGHDT; CDR2 reads YNNKEL (reference sequence). Deletions cut 1 base from V and 8 bases from J, with 18 bases between. This CDR3 contains 16 residues. The CDR3 region is CASSQGTGYLDDEQFF. The CDR3 region has the DNA TGTGCCAGCAGCCAAGGCACAGGGTACCTGGACGATGAGCAGTTCTTC.

This clonotype was picked up a small number of times. The rearrangement uses TRBV2 and TRBJ2-3; D is uncertain. The germline V gene has CDR1 SNHLY and CDR2 FYNNEI. Between the trimmed V and J ends, which lost 4 bases and 2 bases, there was a span of 13 bases. The CDR3 is 15 amino acids. The CDR3 spells CASSVVGLNTDTQYF. The CDR3 DNA reads TGTGCCAGCAGTGTTGTGGGGTTGAACACAGATACGCAGTATTTT.